Listed below are T cell receptor beta chains from one sample, sequenced in a study of CD8 T cells in ankylosing spondylitis. TCRdb passed the 5' RACE reads through MiXCR, listing each CDR3 protein once. Among 450,000 to 550,000 distinct CDR3 sequences listed, roughly 5% were seen once. The source material was blood, either unsorted or a sorted T cell fraction (not recorded which). The source of these receptors is a male donor with ankylosing spondylitis. The CDR3 runs from the conserved cysteine through the conserved F or W. The order of the fields is J gene, D gene, V gene, clone size, CDR3 protein, CDR3 DNA. The D gene is left open where the match is weak. Size is stated for part of the rows, as once, few or many counts, or as a class when the clone is expanded.

TRBJ1-5 | . | TRBV6-5 | many | CASSYRFSEANQPQHF | TGTGCCAGCAGTTACCGTTTTTCCGAGGCTAATCAGCCCCAGCATTTT
TRBJ2-7 | TRBD1 | TRBV29-1 | many | CSVPLWTGASYEQYF | TGCAGCGTTCCCCTATGGACAGGGGCCTCCTACGAGCAGTACTTC
TRBJ2-7 | . | TRBV25-1 | few | CARSGGQKAYEQYF | TGTGCCAGGTCCGGGGGACAGAAAGCCTACGAGCAGTACTTC
TRBJ2-7 | . | TRBV20-1 | . | CSAIGGRSYEQYF | TGCAGTGCCATAGGGGGAAGATCCTACGAGCAGTACTTC
TRBJ1-1 | . | TRBV5-1 | many | CASSLIGGGNTEAFF | TGCGCCAGCAGCTTGATAGGGGGTGGGAACACTGAAGCTTTCTTT
TRBJ1-5 | . | TRBV6-5 | . | CASSYGYQDRPQHF | TGTGCCAGCAGTTACGGCTACCAGGACAGGCCCCAGCATTTT
TRBJ2-7 | TRBD1 | TRBV20-1 | many | CSARTTGQAYEQYF | TGCAGTGCTAGAACTACGGGACAGGCCTACGAGCAGTACTTC
TRBJ2-1 | . | TRBV28 | many | CASSPRDLRVDEQFF | TGTGCCAGCAGCCCGCGGGACTTAAGGGTCGATGAGCAGTTCTTC
TRBJ2-3 | . | TRBV24-1 | many | CATSDGHTGDTQYF | TGTGCCACCTCGGACGGACACACAGGAGATACGCAGTATTTT
TRBJ2-7 | . | TRBV6-2/TRBV6-3 | many | CASSHGRGGGSYEQYF | TGTGCCAGCAGTCATGGAAGGGGTGGAGGCTCCTACGAGCAGTACTTC
TRBJ1-1 | TRBD1 | TRBV20-1 | many | CSARVVGQGFTEAFF | TGCAGTGCTAGAGTGGTAGGACAGGGGTTCACTGAAGCTTTCTTT
TRBJ2-3 | . | TRBV20-1 | . | CSARVRGISTDTQYF | TGCAGTGCTAGAGTGAGGGGAATTAGCACAGATACGCAGTATTTT
TRBJ2-1 | TRBD1 | TRBV20-1 | few | CSAQDRETGEQFF | TGCAGTGCCCAAGACAGGGAAACGGGCGAGCAGTTCTTC
TRBJ2-7 | TRBD2 | TRBV3-1 | many | CASSTRGAYEQYF | TGTGCCAGCTCTACCCGGGGGGCCTACGAGCAGTACTTC
TRBJ1-1 | . | TRBV7-9 | . | CASSFSYGGNTEAFF | TGTGCCAGCAGCTTTTCTTACGGTGGGAACACTGAAGCTTTCTTT
TRBJ2-5 | TRBD2 | TRBV29-1 | many | CSVETASGFSQETQYF | TGCAGCGTTGAAACTGCTAGCGGGTTCTCCCAAGAGACCCAGTACTTC
TRBJ2-7 | TRBD1 | TRBV20-1 | many | CSAPPDRGVYYEQYF | TGCAGTGCTCCTCCGGACAGGGGAGTCTACTACGAGCAGTACTTC
TRBJ1-6 | TRBD1 | TRBV20-1 | many | CSARAGGGDNSPLHF | TGCAGTGCTAGAGCAGGGGGCGGGGATAATTCACCCCTCCACTTT
TRBJ2-2 | TRBD2 | TRBV11-1 | . | CASSGKTSGSQEAGELFF | TGTGCCAGCAGCGGCAAGACTAGCGGGAGCCAGGAGGCCGGGGAGCTGTTTTTT
TRBJ1-6 | . | TRBV12-3/TRBV12-4 | many | CASSAVSGQSSPLHF | TGTGCCAGCAGTGCCGTATCCGGACAGTCTTCACCCCTCCACTTT
TRBJ2-2 | TRBD2 | TRBV11-2 | . | CASTVGGSRTGELFF | TGTGCCAGCACCGTGGGAGGGAGTCGCACCGGGGAGCTGTTTTTT
TRBJ2-3 | TRBD2 | TRBV12-3/TRBV12-4 | many | CASSPPRASGRTDTQYF | TGTGCCAGCAGCCCACCACGGGCTAGCGGGAGGACAGATACGCAGTATTTT
TRBJ2-7 | TRBD2 | TRBV29-1 | . | CSGRGGRAPYEQYF | TGCAGCGGGAGGGGCGGGAGGGCCCCCTACGAGCAGTACTTC
TRBJ1-1 | . | TRBV3-1 | few | CASSGGSREAFF | TGTGCCAGCAGTGGAGGCAGTCGTGAAGCTTTCTTT
TRBJ2-3 | . | TRBV7-2 | few | CASSAVQGLWLGVTQYF | TGTGCCAGCAGCGCCGTCCAGGGGTTATGGCTGGGCGTTACGCAGTATTTT
TRBJ1-2 | . | TRBV10-3 | many | CAINGNLNAAGYTF | TGTGCCATTAACGGGAATCTTAATGCCGCTGGCTACACCTTC
TRBJ2-1 | . | TRBV7-2 | many | CASSLAELAGYNEQFF | TGTGCCAGCAGCTTAGCCGAACTAGCCGGCTACAATGAGCAGTTCTTC
TRBJ2-1 | TRBD2 | TRBV3-1 | few | CASSQVIAGDYNEQFF | TGTGCCAGCAGCCAAGTGATAGCGGGAGATTACAATGAGCAGTTCTTC
TRBJ2-7 | . | TRBV29-1 | many | CSVDGAGYEQYF | TGCAGCGTTGATGGGGCGGGTTACGAGCAGTACTTC